This T cell receptor beta chain was sequenced for a study of blood T cell repertoires in COVID-19 (dated by TCRdb to about 2020). For the study in its entirety: Samples covering the acute and convalescent phases of COVID-19 were provided by collaborators in the United States, Italy and Spain. Where available, HLA class I and class II types were obtained from metadata supplied by the sample provider rather than from assay-based typing. The repertoires were released in a freely available public database intended as a resource for research on the immune response to SARS-CoV-2. Nearly every sample came with metadata listing a de-identified subject ID, COVID-19 status, age in years and sex. Samples came from the ongoing ImmuneRACE study (first 160 participants) plus 1,254 subjects from 6 global collaborators. The prospective study material was composed of cDNA or gDNA derived from T cells, B-cell-depleted T cells, or PBMCs. Subjects who had been exposed to COVID-19, were actively infected with it, or had recovered from it provided the deeply sampled blood TCRbeta repertoires that made up the dataset.

Details on this clone: What antigen it recognizes has not been identified. No much larger clone exists at a distance of one base, and base qualities are not known.

Paper-wide results and their limitations: Clinical and demographic metadata were provided uncurated, with the amount varying by source and participant.

The immunoSEQ Assay, a bias-controlled multiplex PCR, was used to amplify TCRbeta CDR3 regions from genomic DNA. Processing in the source paper ran as follows. The number of nucleated cells in each sample was estimated from the amplification of reference gene primers within the assay. To quantify the absolute abundance of each unique TCRbeta CDR3 rearrangement, sequence reads were collapsed and filtered. For each sample, productive Simpson clonality was calculated by taking the square root of Simpson's diversity index across productive rearrangements. The clones in this table, taken by TCRdb from immuneACCESS, are in-frame only. Not every clone is retained; where verified, under half of the shortfall comes from an unresolved V gene, and the cause of the rest is unknown. V and J calls plus clone size are reproduced from that table; the DNA served to infer D and trimming. The sample table shows about 160,000 clones, and around 74% are seen once. More than 6.5% of the sample belongs to the ten largest clones.

From the germline V gene, CDR1 is SGHAT and CDR2 is FQNNGV. Trimming costs V 6 bases and J 6 bases, and their ends lie 20 bases apart. Including cysteine and phenylalanine, the CDR3 has 16 amino acids. Just the 48-base CDR3 DNA is kept, in frame starting at base 1. At one collaborating source in Seattle, patients were enrolled during active infection and were followed longitudinally through the course of disease. The collaborating institutions used their own protocols to collect whole blood in K2EDTA tubes. Collaborator samples were shipped for TCRbeta analysis as frozen whole blood, isolated PBMCs, or DNA extracted from either sample type.

Input material: peripheral blood. This clonotype was sampled from an older woman with COVID-19, enrolled during active disease. The receptor chain draws on TRBV11-2 and TRBJ2-2, with the D gene not clear enough to name. CDR3 protein: CASRTGTWFVPGELFF. The DNA reads as follows: TGTGCCAGCAGAACCGGTACCTGGTTCGTCCCCGGGGAGCTGTTTTTT.